Listed here are 2 T cell receptor beta chains from one sample, sequenced in a study of regulatory T cells in long-lasting Graves disease. Libraries of TCR beta came from iRepertoire HTBI primers plus Arm-PCR of CDR3 regions. TCRdb analysed the multiplex PCR reads with MiXCR anew, one entry per CDR3 protein. This table has under 450,000 distinct CDR3 sequences, less than 30% appearing once. Stated time point: persistent/refractory GD, antithyroid drugs over 5 years with positive TRAb. Extracted RNA from PBMCs served as the source of the TCR library. The sequences come from peripheral blood mononuclear cells (PBMCs), collected when the disease was refractory, from a patient treated with antithyroid drugs. Source of these receptors: a woman in her thirties or forties with Graves disease.

This clonotype came up a few times. The chain has TRBV7-3 and TRBJ1-1; a possible D gene is TRBD1 (6 bases). This CDR3 comprises 17 residues. V dropped 5 bases and J dropped 1 base, with 20 bases sitting between them. Germline CDR1 is SGHTA and CDR2 is FQGTGA. The chain's CDR3 is CASSPRVGGLGNTEAFF. CDR3 DNA sequence: TGTGCCAGCAGCCCTAGGGTGGGGGGCTTGGGGAACACTGAAGCTTTCTTT.

This rearrangement joins TRBV6-2 or TRBV6-3 to TRBJ2-1; tentatively, D is TRBD2 (6 bases). There are 22 residues in the CDR3. Deletions cut 1 base from V and 0 bases from J, with 28 bases between. Germline CDR1 is MNHEY and CDR2 is SVGEGT. CDR3 in amino acids: CASSYYGGTGTRETGSYNEQFF. Here the CDR3 DNA reads TGTGCCAGCAGTTACTACGGAGGGACCGGGACTCGGGAGACCGGCTCCTACAATGAGCAGTTCTTC.